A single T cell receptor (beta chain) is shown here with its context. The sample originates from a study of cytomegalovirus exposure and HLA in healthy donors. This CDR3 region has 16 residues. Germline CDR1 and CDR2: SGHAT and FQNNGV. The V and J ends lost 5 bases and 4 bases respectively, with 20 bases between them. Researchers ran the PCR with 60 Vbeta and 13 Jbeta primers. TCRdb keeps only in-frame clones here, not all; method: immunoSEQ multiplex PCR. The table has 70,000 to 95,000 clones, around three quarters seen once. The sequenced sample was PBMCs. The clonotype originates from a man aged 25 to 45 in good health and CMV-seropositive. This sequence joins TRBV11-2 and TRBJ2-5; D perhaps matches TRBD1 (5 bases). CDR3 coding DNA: TGTGCCAGCAGCCAGACTGGGCAGGGCATCGGAGAGACCCAGTACTTC. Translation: CASSQTGQGIGETQYF.